This entry is about one T cell receptor (beta chain). The CDR3 is 16 amino acids. The germline V gene has CDR1 SGDLS and CDR2 YYNGEE. V lost 0 bases and J lost 0, with 10 bases in between. In the original analysis: Amplification of reference gene primers provided the estimated nucleated cell counts. Repertoires were generated with immunoSEQ multiplex PCR, while TCRdb's copy carries only in-frame clones and drops some. D and trimming come from the DNA, and the V and J calls and clone size come from that table. The table has about 300,000 clones, about 85% seen once. The sample comes from a study of blood T cell repertoires in COVID-19. For the study at large: Sites across the United States, Italy and Spain contributed samples from acute and convalescent COVID-19.

Sequencing was done on a sample of peripheral blood. The rearrangement links TRBV9 to TRBJ1-3; tentative D call: TRBD1 (5 bases). The clonotype originates from a human donor in a cohort sampled during active COVID-19. CDR3 loop: CASSVATGGSGNTIYF. The CDR3 coding sequence is TGTGCCAGCAGCGTAGCGACCGGGGGCTCTGGAAACACCATATATTTT.